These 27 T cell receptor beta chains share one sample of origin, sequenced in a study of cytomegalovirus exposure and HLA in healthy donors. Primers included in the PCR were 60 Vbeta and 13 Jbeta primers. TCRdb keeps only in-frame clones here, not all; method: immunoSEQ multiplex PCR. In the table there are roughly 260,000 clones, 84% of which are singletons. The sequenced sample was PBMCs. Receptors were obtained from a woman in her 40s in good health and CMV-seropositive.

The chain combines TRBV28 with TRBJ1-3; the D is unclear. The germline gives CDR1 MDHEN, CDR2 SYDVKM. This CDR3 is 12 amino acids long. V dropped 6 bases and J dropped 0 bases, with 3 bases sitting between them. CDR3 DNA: TGTGCCAGCAGCCACTCTGGAAACACCATATATTTT. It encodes CASSHSGNTIYF.

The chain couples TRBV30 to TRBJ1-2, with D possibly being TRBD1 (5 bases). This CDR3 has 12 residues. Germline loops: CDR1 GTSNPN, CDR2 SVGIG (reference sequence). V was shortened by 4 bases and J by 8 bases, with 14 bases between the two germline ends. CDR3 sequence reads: CAWMRGVRGYTF. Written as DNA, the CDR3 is TGTGCCTGGATGCGGGGCGTCAGGGGCTACACCTTC.

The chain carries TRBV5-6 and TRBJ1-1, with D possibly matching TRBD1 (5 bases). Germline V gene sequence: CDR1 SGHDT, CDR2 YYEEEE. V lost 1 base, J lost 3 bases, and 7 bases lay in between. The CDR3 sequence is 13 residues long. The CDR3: CASSLSGYTEAFF. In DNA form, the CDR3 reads TGTGCCAGCAGCTTGTCAGGGTACACTGAAGCTTTCTTT.

Here the CDR3 DNA reads TGTGCCAGCAGCGTAGCTGAGGACAATGAGCAGTTCTTC. Protein sequence: CASSVAEDNEQFF. The gene calls are TRBV9 and TRBJ2-1; D remains ambiguous. CDR3 length: 13 amino acids. Between the trimmed V and J ends, which lost 0 bases and 5 bases, there was a span of 6 bases. Germline CDR1 is SGDLS and CDR2 is YYNGEE.

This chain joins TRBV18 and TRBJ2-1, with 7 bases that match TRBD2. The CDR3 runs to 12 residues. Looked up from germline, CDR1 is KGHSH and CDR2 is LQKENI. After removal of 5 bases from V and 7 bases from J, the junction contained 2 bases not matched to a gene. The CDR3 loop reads CASSTGGNEQFF. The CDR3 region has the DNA TGTGCCAGCTCAACGGGGGGAAATGAGCAGTTCTTC.

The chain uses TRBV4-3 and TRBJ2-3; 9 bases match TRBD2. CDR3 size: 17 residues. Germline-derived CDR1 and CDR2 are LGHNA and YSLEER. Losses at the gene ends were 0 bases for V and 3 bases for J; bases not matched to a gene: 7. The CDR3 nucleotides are TGCGCCAGCAGCCAAGATTCCAGCGGGAGGACTACAGATACGCAGTATTTT. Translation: CASSQDSSGRTTDTQYF.

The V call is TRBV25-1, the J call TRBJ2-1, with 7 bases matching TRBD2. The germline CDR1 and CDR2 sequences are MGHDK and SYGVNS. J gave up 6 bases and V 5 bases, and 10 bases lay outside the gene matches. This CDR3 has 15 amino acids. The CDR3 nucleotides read TGTGCCAGCAGTTCTGTACGGCTAGCGGTCAATGAGCAGTTCTTC. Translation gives CASSSVRLAVNEQFF.

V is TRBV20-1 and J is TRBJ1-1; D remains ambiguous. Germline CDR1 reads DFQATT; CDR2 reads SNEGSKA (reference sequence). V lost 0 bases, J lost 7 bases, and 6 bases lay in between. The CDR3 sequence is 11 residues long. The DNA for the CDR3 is TGCAGTGCTAGAGAGCAGGTTGAAGCTTTCTTT. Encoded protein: CSAREQVEAFF.

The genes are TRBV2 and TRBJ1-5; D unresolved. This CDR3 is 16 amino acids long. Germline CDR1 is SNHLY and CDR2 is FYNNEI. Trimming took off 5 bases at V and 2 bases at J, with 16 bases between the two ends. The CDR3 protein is CASSRRRPGGNQPQHF. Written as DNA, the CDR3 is TGTGCCAGCAGTCGGAGGCGCCCCGGGGGCAATCAGCCCCAGCATTTT.

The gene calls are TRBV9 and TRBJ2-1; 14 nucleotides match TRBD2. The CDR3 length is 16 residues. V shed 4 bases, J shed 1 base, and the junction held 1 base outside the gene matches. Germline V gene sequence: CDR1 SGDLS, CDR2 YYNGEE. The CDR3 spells CASSRLAGGSYNEQFF. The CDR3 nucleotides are TGTGCCAGCAGCCGACTAGCGGGAGGGTCCTACAATGAGCAGTTCTTC. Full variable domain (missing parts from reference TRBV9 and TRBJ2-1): DSGVTQTPKHLITATGQRVTLRCSPRSGDLSVYWYQQSLDQGLQFLIQYYNGEERAKGNILERFSAQQFPDLHSELNLSSLELGDSALYFCASSRLAGGSYNEQFFGPGTRLTVL.

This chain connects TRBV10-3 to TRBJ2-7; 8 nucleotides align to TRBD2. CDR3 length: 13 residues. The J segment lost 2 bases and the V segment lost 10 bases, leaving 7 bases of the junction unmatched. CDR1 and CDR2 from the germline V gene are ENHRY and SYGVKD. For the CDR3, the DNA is TGTGCCAGCCGAGGGACTAGTACCTACGAGCAGTACTTC. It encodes CASRGTSTYEQYF.

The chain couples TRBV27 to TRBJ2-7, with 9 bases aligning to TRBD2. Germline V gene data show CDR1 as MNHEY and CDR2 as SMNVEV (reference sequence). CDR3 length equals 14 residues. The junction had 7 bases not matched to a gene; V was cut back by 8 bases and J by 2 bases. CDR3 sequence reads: CASWGTSSAYEQYF. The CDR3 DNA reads TGTGCCAGCTGGGGGACTAGCTCTGCCTACGAGCAGTACTTC.

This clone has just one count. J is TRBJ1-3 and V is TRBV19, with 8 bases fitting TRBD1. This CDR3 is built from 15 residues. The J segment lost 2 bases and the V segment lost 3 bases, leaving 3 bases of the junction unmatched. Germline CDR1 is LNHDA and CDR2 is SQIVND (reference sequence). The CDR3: CASSIQQGAGNTIYF. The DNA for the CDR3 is TGTGCCAGTAGTATCCAACAGGGGGCTGGAAACACCATATATTTT.

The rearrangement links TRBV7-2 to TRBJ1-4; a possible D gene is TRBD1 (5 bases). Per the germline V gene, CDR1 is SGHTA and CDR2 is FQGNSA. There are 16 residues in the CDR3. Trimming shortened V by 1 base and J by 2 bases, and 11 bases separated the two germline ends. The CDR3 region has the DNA TGTGCCAGCAGCTTAGATCGGGGGGGGACTAATGAAAAACTGTTTTTT. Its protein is CASSLDRGGTNEKLFF.

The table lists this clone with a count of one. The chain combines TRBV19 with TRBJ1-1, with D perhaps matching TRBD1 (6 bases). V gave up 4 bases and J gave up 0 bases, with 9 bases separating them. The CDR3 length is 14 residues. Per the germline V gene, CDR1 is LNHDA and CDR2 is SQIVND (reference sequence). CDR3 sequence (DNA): TGTGCCAGTAGTAAGGACAGAATGAACACTGAAGCTTTCTTT. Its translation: CASSKDRMNTEAFF.

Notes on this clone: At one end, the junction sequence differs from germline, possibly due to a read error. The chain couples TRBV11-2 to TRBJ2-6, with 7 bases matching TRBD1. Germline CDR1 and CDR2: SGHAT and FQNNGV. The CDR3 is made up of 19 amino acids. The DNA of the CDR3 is TGTGCCAGCAGCTTCCCCATGACAGGGCTGGCGGCTGGGGCCAACGGCCTGACTTTC. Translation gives CASSFPMTGLAAGANGLTF.

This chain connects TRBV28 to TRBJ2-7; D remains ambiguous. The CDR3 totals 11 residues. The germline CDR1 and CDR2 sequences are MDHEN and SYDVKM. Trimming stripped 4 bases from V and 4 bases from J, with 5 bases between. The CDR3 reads CASSSPYEQYF. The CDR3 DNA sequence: TGTGCCAGCAGTTCCCCGTACGAGCAGTACTTC.

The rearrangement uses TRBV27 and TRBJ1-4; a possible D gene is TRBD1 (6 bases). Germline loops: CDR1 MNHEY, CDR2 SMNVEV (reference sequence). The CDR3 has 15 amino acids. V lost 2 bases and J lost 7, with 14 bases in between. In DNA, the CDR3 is TGTGCCAGCAGTTTAGGGGGCAGAGTGAGTGAAAAACTGTTTTTT. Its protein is CASSLGGRVSEKLFF.

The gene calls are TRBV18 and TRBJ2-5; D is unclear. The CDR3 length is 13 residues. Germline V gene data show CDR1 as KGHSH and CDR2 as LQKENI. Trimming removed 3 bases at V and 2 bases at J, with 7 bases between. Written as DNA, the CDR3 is TGTGCCAGCTCACCCCCGACTCAAGAGACCCAGTACTTC. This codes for CASSPPTQETQYF.

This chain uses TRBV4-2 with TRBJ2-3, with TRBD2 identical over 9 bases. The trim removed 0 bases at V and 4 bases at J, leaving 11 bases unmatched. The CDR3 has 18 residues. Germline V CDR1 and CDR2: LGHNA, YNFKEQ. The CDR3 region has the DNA TGTGCCAGCAGCCAAGAACAGGGCTGGGCGGGAGGGGCAGATACGCAGTATTTT. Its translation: CASSQEQGWAGGADTQYF.

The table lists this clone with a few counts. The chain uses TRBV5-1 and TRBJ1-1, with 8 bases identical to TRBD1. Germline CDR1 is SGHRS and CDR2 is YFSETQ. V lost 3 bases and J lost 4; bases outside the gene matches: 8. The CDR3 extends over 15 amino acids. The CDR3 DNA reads TGCGCCAGCAGCTGGGGGACAGGCGAGGGCACTGAAGCTTTCTTT. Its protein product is CASSWGTGEGTEAFF.

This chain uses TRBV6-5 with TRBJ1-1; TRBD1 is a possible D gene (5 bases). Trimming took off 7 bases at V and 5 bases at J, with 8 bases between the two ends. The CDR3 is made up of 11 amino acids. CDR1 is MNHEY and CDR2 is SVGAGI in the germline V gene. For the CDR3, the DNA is TGTGCCAGCAACCAGGGAACTGAAGCTTTCTTT. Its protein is CASNQGTEAFF.

CDR3: CASSLAGAWGYTF. The CDR3 DNA sequence: TGTGCCAGCAGTTTGGCAGGGGCCTGGGGCTACACCTTC. The chain couples TRBV28 to TRBJ1-2; D is perhaps TRBD1 (6 bases). The V and J ends lost 3 bases and 8 bases respectively, with 13 bases between them. CDR1 and CDR2 (germline): MDHEN, SYDVKM. The CDR3 totals 13 residues.

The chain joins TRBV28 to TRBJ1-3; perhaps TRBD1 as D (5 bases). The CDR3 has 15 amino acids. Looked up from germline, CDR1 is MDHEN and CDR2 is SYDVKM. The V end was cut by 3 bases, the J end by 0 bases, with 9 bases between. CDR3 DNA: TGTGCCAGCAGTTTGGCGACAGCCTCTGGAAACACCATATATTTT. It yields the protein CASSLATASGNTIYF.

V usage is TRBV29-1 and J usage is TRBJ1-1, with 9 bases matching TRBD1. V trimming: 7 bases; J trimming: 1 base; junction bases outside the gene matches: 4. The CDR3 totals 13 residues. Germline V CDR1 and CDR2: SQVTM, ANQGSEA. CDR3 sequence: CSGMTGGNTEAFF. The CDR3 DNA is TGCAGCGGGATGACAGGGGGGAACACTGAAGCTTTCTTT.

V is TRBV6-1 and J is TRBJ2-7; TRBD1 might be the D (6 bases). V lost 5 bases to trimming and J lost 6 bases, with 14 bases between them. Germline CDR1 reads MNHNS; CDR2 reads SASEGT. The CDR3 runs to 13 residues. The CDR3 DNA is TGTGCCAGCAGTCCGCCACAGGGTGGCGAGCAGTACTTC. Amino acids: CASSPPQGGEQYF.

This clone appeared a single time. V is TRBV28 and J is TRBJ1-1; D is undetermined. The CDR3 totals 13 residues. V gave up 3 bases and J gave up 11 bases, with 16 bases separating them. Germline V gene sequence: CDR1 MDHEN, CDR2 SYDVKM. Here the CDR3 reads CASSFMGGLGAFF. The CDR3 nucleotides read TGTGCCAGCAGTTTTATGGGAGGCCTCGGGGCTTTCTTT.